One and the same sample provided the 6 T cell receptor beta chains below, sequenced in a study of blood T cell repertoires in COVID-19. Method: immunoSEQ multiplex PCR; TCRdb's copy keeps in-frame clones and lacks some. The sample lists 200,000 to 250,000 clones, approximately 85% seen once, with about 2.4% in the top ten. Sequenced: peripheral blood. These receptor sequences come from a woman aged 70-85 years with COVID-19, enrolled during active disease.

J is TRBJ1-1 and V is TRBV18; a weak D match, TRBD1 (5 bases). CDR3 length: 12 amino acids. Germline V gene sequence: CDR1 KGHSH, CDR2 LQKENI. Trimming cost V 4 bases and J 8 bases, with 11 bases left between them. The CDR3 DNA sequence: TGTGCCAGCTCACGTTCAGGGATAGAAGCTTTCTTT. Translation gives CASSRSGIEAFF.

The gene calls are TRBV6-2 or TRBV6-3 and TRBJ1-2; 7 positions agree with TRBD1. The CDR3 runs 15 residues. CDR1 is MNHEY, CDR2 SVGEGT, per germline. V shed 2 bases, J shed 4 bases, and the junction held 7 bases outside the gene matches. The DNA of the CDR3 is TGTGCCAGCAGTTACCTCCCCCGACAGGGCTATGGCTACACCTTC. Its protein is CASSYLPRQGYGYTF.

The rearrangement uses TRBV5-1 and TRBJ1-3, with a possible D match to TRBD1 (5 bases). From germline, CDR1 is SGHRS and CDR2 YFSETQ. Deletions cut 4 bases from V and 0 bases from J, with 11 bases between. The length of the CDR3 is 15 residues. CDR3 residues: CASSRDFGSGNTIYF. CDR3 nucleotides: TGCGCCAGCAGCCGGGACTTTGGCTCTGGAAACACCATATATTTT.

The chain uses TRBV3-1 (or the pseudogene TRBV3-2) and TRBJ1-1; possibly TRBD1 for D (5 bases). Germline V gives CDR1 LGHDT, CDR2 YNNKEL (reference sequence). V was trimmed by 1 base and J by 0 bases, leaving 12 bases between them. CDR3 length equals 16 residues. The CDR3 DNA reads as TGTGCCAGCAGCCAAGGGGGCCCGCGCCTGAACACTGAAGCTTTCTTT. Translating it yields CASSQGGPRLNTEAFF.

This clone was seen once. The chain joins TRBV19 to TRBJ1-2, with D uncertain. Germline V gene data show CDR1 as LNHDA and CDR2 as SQIVND (reference sequence). Trimming removed 1 base at V and 0 bases at J, with 6 bases between. This CDR3 comprises 14 residues. The CDR3 DNA reads as TGTGCCAGTAGTATAGGAGCTACTAACTATGGCTACACCTTC. Translation: CASSIGATNYGYTF.

This clone appeared a few times. The chain couples TRBV10-3 to TRBJ2-2; tentatively, D is TRBD1 (5 bases). Germline V CDR1 and CDR2: ENHRY, SYGVKD. This CDR3 comprises 14 residues. Trimming pared 10 bases from V and 0 bases from J, leaving 12 bases between. CDR3 sequence: CASKDTANTGELFF. The CDR3 DNA reads as TGTGCCAGTAAGGACACCGCGAACACCGGGGAGCTGTTTTTT.